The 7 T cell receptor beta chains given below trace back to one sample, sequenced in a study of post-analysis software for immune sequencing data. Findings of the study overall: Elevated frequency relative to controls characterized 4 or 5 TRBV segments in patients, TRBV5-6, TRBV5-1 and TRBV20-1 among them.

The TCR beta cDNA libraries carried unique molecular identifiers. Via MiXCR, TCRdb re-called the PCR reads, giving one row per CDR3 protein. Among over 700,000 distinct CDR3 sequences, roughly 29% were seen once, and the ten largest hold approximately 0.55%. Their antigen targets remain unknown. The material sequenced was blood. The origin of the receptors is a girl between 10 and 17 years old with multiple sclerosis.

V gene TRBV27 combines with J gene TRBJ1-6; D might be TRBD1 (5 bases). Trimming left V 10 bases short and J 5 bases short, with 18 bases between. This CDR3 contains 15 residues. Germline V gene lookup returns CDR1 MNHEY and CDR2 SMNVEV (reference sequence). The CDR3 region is CATRSGGEDNSPLHF. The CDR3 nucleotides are TGTGCCACCCGGAGTGGAGGGGAAGATAATTCACCCCTCCACTTT.

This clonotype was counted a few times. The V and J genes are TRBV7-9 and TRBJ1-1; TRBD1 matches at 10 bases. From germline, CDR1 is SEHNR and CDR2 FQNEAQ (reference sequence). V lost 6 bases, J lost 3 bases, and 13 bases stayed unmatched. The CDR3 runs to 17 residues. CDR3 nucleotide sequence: TGTGCCAGCAGTCGATTCGGGACAGGGGTTGGGGACACTGAAGCTTTCTTT. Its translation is CASSRFGTGVGDTEAFF.

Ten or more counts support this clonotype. The CDR3 DNA follows: TGTGCCAGCAGTTACGACACCGACCTGCCCTTGAGCGATGAGCAGTTCTTC. Its protein product is CASSYDTDLPLSDEQFF. The chain joins TRBV6-5 to TRBJ2-1; no firm D call. Germline loops: CDR1 MNHEY, CDR2 SVGAGI. The CDR3 loop spans 17 amino acids. V was cut by 2 bases and J by 8 bases, with 22 bases left in between.

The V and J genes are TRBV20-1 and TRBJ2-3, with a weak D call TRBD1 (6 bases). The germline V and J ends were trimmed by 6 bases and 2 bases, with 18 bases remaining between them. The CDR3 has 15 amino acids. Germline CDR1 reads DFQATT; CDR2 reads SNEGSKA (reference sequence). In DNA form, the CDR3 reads TGCAGTGCCCTACCAGGGGTTTCATACACAGATACGCAGTATTTT. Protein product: CSALPGVSYTDTQYF.

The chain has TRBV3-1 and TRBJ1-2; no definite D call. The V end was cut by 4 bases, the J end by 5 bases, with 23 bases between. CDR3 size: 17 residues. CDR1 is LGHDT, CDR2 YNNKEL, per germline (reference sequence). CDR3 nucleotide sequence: TGTGCCAGCAGCCCTACCTCCGGGTCGATATGGGTTTATGGCTACACCTTC. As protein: CASSPTSGSIWVYGYTF.

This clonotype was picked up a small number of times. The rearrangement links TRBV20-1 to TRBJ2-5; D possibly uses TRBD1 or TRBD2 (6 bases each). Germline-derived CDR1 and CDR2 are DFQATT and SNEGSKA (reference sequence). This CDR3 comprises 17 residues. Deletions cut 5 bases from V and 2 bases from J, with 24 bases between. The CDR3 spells CSAPQSRDTGGQETQYF. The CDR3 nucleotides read TGCAGTGCTCCCCAGTCCCGGGACACCGGGGGTCAAGAGACCCAGTACTTC.

The CDR3 coding sequence is TGCAGCGTTCTTAACAGTCACTACGAGCAGTACTTC. Its translation: CSVLNSHYEQYF. V gene TRBV29-1 combines with J gene TRBJ2-7; D unresolved. The CDR3 contains 12 residues. Germline V gene data show CDR1 as SQVTM and CDR2 as ANQGSEA. The V end was cut by 5 bases, the J end by 3 bases, with 11 bases between.